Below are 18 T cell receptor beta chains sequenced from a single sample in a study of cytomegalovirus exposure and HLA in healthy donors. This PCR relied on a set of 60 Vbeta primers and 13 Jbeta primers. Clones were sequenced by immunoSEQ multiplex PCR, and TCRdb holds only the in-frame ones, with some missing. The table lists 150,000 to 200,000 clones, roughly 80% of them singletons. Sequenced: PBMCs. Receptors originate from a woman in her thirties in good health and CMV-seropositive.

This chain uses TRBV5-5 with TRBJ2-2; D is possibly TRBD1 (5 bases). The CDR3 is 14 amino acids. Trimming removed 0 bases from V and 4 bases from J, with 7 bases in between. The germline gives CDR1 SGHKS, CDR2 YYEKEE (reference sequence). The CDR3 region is CASSLGQLTGELFF. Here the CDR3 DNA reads TGTGCCAGCAGCTTGGGACAGCTCACCGGGGAGCTGTTTTTT.

This chain's CDR3 is CASSLRLVTDDITEAFF. CDR3 nucleotide sequence: TGCGCCAGCAGCCTCAGGCTTGTGACAGACGATATCACTGAAGCTTTCTTT. The chain combines TRBV4-3 with TRBJ1-1; TRBD1 might be the D (5 bases). V was pared by 4 bases and J by 4 bases, with 22 bases between. The germline V gene has CDR1 LGHNA and CDR2 YSLEER. The CDR3 consists of 17 residues.

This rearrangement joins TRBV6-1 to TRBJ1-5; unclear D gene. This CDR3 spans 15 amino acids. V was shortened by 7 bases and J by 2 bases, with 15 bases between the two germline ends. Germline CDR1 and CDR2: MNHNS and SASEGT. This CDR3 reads CASTGVASGNQPQHF. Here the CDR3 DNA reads TGTGCCAGCACCGGGGTGGCGTCGGGCAATCAGCCCCAGCATTTT.

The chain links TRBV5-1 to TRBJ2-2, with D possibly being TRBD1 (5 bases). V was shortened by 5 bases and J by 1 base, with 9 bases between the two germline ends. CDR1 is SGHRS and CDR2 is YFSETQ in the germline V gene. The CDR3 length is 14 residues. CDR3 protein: CASREGVNTGELFF. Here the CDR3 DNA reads TGCGCCAGCAGGGAAGGGGTGAACACCGGGGAGCTGTTTTTT.

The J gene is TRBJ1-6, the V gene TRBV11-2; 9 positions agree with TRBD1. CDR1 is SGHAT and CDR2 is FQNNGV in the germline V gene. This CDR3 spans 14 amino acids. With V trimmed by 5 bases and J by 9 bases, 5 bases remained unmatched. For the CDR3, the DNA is TGTGCCAGCAGCCGACAGGGGGAGGGTTCACCCCTCCACTTT. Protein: CASSRQGEGSPLHF.

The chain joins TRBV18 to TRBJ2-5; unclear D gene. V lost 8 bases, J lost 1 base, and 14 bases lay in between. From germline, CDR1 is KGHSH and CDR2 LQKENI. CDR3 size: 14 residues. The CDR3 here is CASGYSGTQETQYF. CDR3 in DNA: TGTGCCAGCGGATACAGTGGTACCCAAGAGACCCAGTACTTC.

Here the CDR3 DNA reads TGTGCCAGCGCCCCCCGGACAGGGTACTATAATTCACCCCTCCACTTT. Translated: CASAPRTGYYNSPLHF. The gene calls are TRBV27 and TRBJ1-6; 8 bases agree with TRBD1. This CDR3 is 16 amino acids long. V lost 8 bases, J lost 3 bases, and 9 bases stayed unmatched. CDR1 is MNHEY and CDR2 is SMNVEV in the germline V gene (reference sequence).

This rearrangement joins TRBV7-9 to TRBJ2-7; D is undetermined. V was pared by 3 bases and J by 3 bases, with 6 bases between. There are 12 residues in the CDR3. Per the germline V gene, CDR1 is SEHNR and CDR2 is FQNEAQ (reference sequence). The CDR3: CASSFGDYEQYF. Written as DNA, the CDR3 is TGTGCCAGCAGCTTCGGTGACTACGAGCAGTACTTC.

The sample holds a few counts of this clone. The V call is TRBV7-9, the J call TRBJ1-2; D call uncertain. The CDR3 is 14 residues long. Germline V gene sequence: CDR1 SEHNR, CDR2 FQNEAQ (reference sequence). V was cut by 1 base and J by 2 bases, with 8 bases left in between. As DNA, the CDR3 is TGTGCCAGCAGCTTAGAACAGCTGAACTATGGCTACACCTTC. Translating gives CASSLEQLNYGYTF.

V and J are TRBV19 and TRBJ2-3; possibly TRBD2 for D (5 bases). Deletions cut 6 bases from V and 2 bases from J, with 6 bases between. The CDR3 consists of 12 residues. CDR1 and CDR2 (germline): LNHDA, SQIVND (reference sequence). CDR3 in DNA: TGTGCCAGTAGAGACTACACAGATACGCAGTATTTT. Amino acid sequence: CASRDYTDTQYF.

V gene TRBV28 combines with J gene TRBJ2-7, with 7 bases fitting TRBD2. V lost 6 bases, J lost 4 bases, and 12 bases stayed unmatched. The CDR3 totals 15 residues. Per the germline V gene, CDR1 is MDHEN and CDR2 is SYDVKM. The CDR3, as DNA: TGTGCCAGCAGCCTACCTTTGCGGGGAGGGTACGAGCAGTACTTC. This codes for CASSLPLRGGYEQYF. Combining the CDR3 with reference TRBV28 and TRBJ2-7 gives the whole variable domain DVKVTQSSRYLVKRTGEKVFLECVQDMDHENMFWYRQDPGLGLRLIYFSYDVKMKEKGDIPEGYSVSREKKERFSLILESASTNQTSMYLCASSLPLRGGYEQYFGPGTRLTVT.

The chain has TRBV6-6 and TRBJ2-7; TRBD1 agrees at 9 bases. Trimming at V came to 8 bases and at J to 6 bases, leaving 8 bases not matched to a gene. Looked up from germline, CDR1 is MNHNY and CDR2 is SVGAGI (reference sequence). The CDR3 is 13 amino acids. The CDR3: CASSPGTGSEQYF. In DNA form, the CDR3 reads TGTGCCAGCTCCCCGGGGACAGGGAGCGAGCAGTACTTC.

This CDR3 reads CASSLGHAGLETQYF. The CDR3 DNA is TGTGCCAGCAGCTTAGGCCACGCGGGGTTGGAGACCCAGTACTTC. The chain carries TRBV7-2 and TRBJ2-5, with a possible D match to TRBD2 (6 bases). V shed 1 base and J shed 5 bases, with 14 bases lying between them. Germline assignment: CDR1 SGHTA and CDR2 FQGNSA. This CDR3 is built from 15 residues.

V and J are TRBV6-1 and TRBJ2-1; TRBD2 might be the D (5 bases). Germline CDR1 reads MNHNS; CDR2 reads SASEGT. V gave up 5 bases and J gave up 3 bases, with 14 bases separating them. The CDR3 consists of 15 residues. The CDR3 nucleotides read TGTGCCAGCAGTTCAGAGGGTACACTCTACAATGAGCAGTTCTTC. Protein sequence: CASSSEGTLYNEQFF.

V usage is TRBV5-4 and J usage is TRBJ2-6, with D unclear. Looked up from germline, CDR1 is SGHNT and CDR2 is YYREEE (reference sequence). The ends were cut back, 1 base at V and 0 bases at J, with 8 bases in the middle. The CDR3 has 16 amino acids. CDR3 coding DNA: TGTGCCAGCAGCTTGATGGAGCCCTCTGGGGCCAACGTCCTGACTTTC. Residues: CASSLMEPSGANVLTF.

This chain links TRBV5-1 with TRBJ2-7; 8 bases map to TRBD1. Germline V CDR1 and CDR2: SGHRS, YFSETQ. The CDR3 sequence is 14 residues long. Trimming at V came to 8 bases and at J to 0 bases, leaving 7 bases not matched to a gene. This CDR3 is CASNRDRSSYEQYF. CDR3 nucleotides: TGCGCCAGTAACCGGGACAGGAGCTCCTACGAGCAGTACTTC.

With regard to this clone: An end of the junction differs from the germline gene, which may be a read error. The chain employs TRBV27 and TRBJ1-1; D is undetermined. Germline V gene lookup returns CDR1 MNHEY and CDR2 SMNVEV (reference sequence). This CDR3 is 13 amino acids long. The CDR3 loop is CASGLQTHTEAFF. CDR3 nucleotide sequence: TGTGCCAGCGGTTTACAGACACACACTGAAGCTTTCTTT.

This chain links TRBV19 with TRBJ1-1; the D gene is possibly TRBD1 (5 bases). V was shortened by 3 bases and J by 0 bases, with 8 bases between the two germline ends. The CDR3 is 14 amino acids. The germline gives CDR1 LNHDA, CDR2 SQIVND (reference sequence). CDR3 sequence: CASSISTVNTEAFF. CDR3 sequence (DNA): TGTGCCAGTAGTATCTCGACAGTGAACACTGAAGCTTTCTTT.